Included here is one T cell receptor beta chain sequence, with context. Its antigen is unidentified. Only in-frame clones appear in the TCRdb table, and some are missing; sequencing was by immunoSEQ multiplex PCR. The data hold about 150,000 clones, with roughly 90% observed a single time. The record originates from a study of T cell responses to AZD1222 COVID-19 vaccine. Notes on the study in general: Unmutated regions of variants are reportedly targeted by nearly half of spike-specific TCRs. The CD4 TCRs associated with vaccination extended across spike and predominated at 160-218 and 743-854.

Trimming removed 1 base from V and 6 bases from J, with 22 bases in between. Looked up from germline, CDR1 is SGHAT and CDR2 is FQNNGV. There are 18 residues in the CDR3. This TCR derives from an adult who received the AZD1222 COVID-19 vaccine. The sequenced sample was peripheral blood, obtained 28 days after the second AZD1222 dose. The chain carries TRBV11-2 and TRBJ2-1; D may be TRBD2 (6 bases). CDR3 amino acids: CASSLGLRGLPGPNEQFF. The CDR3, as DNA: TGTGCCAGCAGCTTAGGCCTGCGGGGCCTCCCAGGGCCCAATGAGCAGTTCTTC.